This T cell receptor (beta chain) emerged from a study of T cell responses to AZD1222 COVID-19 vaccine. Study information: Doses given second, at about 4 or about 12 weeks, were pooled.

Data came from immunoSEQ multiplex PCR; TCRdb stores just in-frame clones and leaves some out. The sample lists roughly 99,000 clones, about 90% occurring once. CDR1 is SGDLS and CDR2 is YYNGEE in the germline V gene. V was shortened by 0 bases and J by 0 bases, with 11 bases between the two germline ends. The CDR3 totals 16 residues. Findings and caveats of the study: Spike-specific TCR depth and breadth grew after two AZD1222 doses.

Notes on this clone: The antigen remains unidentified.

This TCR derives from an adult in good health. The source was peripheral blood, collected on day 0 of AZD1222 vaccination. The rearrangement links TRBV9 to TRBJ2-3, with D maybe TRBD1 (6 bases). This CDR3 is CASSVAATGSTDTQYF. DNA of the CDR3: TGTGCCAGCAGCGTAGCTGCCACAGGGAGCACAGATACGCAGTATTTT.